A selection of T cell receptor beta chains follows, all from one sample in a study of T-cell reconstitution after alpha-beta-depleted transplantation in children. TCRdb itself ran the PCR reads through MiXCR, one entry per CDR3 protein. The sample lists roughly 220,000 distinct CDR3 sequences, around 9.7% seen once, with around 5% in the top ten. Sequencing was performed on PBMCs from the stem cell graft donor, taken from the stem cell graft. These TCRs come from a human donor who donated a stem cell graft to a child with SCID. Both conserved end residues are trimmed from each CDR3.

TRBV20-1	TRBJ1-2	SASRQGAEGYT
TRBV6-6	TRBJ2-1	ASSNYLEQF
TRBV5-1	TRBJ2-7	ASSLGASTYEQY
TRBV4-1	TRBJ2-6	ASSRDTRVNGANVLT
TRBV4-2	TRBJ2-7	ASSQSTDRGPYEQY
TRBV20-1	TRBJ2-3	SACYRVGVGTDTQY
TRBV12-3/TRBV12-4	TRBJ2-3	ASSFAGGPVNTQY
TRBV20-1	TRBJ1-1	SARSRGRGTEAF
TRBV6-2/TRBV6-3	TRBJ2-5	ASSPGGTIETQY
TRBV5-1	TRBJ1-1	ASVGQGNTEAF
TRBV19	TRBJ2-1	ASSIAGSYNEQF
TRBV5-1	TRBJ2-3	ASSLAYTDTQY
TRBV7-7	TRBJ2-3	ASSLAGEKGDTQY
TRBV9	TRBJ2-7	ASSVTGTGVSEQY
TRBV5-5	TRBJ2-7	ASSDNRGREQY
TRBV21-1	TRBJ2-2	ASSLRGGPNTGELF
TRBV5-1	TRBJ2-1	ASSLGPRGNEQF
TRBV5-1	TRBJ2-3	ASSLGPSDTQY
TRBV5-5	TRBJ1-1	ASSAYEGIPTEAF
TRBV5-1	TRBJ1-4	ASRAGQSVTNEKLF
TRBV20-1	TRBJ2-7	SAARDTPYEQY
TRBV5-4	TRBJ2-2	ASSLVGGVNTGELF
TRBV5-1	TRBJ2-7	ASSLDINEQY
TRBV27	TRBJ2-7	ASSLSLLNEQY
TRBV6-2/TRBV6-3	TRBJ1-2	ASSRTGEYGYT
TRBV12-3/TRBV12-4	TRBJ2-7	ASSLASKGEQY
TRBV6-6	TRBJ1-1	ASSYKSFWEAF
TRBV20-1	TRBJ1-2	SARVSGRGYGYT
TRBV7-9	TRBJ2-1	ASSNGQVNEQF
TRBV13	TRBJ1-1	ASSPNSQGSTEAF
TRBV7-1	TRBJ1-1	ASSSIKRNTEAF
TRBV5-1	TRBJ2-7	ASSPQGIYEQY
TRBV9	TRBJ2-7	ASSAMGLGYEQY
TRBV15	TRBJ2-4	ATSRDPPGGEY
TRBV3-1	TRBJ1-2	ASSQSGGGRRGYT